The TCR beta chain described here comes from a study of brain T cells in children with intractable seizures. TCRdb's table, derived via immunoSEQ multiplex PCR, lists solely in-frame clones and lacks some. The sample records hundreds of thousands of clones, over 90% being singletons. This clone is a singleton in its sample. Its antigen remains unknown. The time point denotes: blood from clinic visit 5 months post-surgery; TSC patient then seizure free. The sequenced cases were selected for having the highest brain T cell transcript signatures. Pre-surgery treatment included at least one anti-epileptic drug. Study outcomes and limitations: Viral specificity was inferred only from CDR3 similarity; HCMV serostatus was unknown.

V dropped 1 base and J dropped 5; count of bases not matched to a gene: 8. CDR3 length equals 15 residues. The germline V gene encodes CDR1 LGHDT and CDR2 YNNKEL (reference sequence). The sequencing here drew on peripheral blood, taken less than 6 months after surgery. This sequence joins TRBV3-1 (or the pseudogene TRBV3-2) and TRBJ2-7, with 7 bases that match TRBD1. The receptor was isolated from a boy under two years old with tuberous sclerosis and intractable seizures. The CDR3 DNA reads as TGTGCCAGCAGCCAAGGTGACAGGGTGGTCGACGAGCAGTACTTC. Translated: CASSQGDRVVDEQYF.